Below are 17 T cell receptor beta chains sequenced from a single sample in a study of blood T cell repertoires in COVID-19. Method: immunoSEQ multiplex PCR; TCRdb's copy keeps in-frame clones and lacks some. The data contain some 200,000 clones, more than 75% of them singletons. Sequencing was performed on peripheral blood. The receptors derive from a woman between 70 and 85 years old with COVID-19, enrolled during active disease.

Remarks on this clone: At one of its ends the junction is not consistent with the germline gene, which may arise from a read error. V and J are TRBV29-1 and TRBJ2-7; TRBD2 aligns across 9 bases. Germline CDR1 reads SQVTM; CDR2 reads ANQGSEA. This CDR3 contains 15 residues. CDR3 loop: CSVEDVGTSRYEQYF. CDR3 DNA sequence: TGCAGCGTGGAAGATGTCGGGACTAGCCGATACGAGCAGTACTTC.

To note about this clone: This likely comes from a read error, as the CDR3 has no conserved phenylalanine or tryptophan at its end. The limits of the CDR3 on the DNA are not certain, so only TCRdb's listed CDR3 is given. The chain uses TRBV6-5 and TRBJ1-4. Including both end residues, the CDR3 is 10 amino acids long. CDR1 is MNHEY, CDR2 SVGAGI, per germline. CDR3 residues: CASPVAGVSL.

CDR3 nucleotides: TGTGCCAGCAGGGGACAGGGTCACATTCAGTACTTC. It is translated as CASRGQGHIQYF. The rearrangement joins TRBV6-5 to TRBJ2-4; 9 bases fit TRBD1. This CDR3 spans 12 amino acids. The trim removed 6 bases at V and 8 bases at J, leaving 2 bases unmatched. Per the germline V gene, CDR1 is MNHEY and CDR2 is SVGAGI.

The chain employs TRBV7-6 and TRBJ1-2, with 7 bases identical to TRBD1. CDR1 and CDR2 (germline): SGHVS, FNYEAQ. This CDR3 region has 15 residues. With V trimmed by 4 bases and J by 4 bases, 9 bases remained unmatched. The DNA of the CDR3 is TGTGCCAGCAGCTCTACTCCAGGGGGTGCCTATGGCTACACCTTC. It specifies CASSSTPGGAYGYTF.

The chain recombines TRBV19 with TRBJ1-4; the D gene is possibly TRBD1 (5 bases). Trimming removed 0 bases at V and 8 bases at J, with 16 bases between. Germline assignment: CDR1 LNHDA and CDR2 SQIVND (reference sequence). CDR3 size: 16 residues. This CDR3 reads CASSIDSGRGNEKLFF. In DNA, the CDR3 is TGTGCCAGTAGTATAGACTCCGGGCGGGGGAACGAAAAACTGTTTTTT. Full variable domain (missing parts from reference TRBV19 and TRBJ1-4): DGGITQSPKYLFRKEGQNVTLSCEQNLNHDAMYWYRQDPGQGLRLIYYSQIVNDFQKGDIAEGYSVSREKKESFPLTVTSAQKNPTAFYLCASSIDSGRGNEKLFFGSGTQLSVL.

The V call is TRBV6-5, the J call TRBJ1-2, with D tentatively TRBD1 (5 bases). The V gene lost 2 bases and the J gene lost 5 bases, with 12 bases spanning the gap. Per the germline V gene, CDR1 is MNHEY and CDR2 is SVGAGI. The CDR3 extends over 14 amino acids. The CDR3 region has the DNA TGTGCCAGCAGTTACGCCGGGGGAGGGTATGGCTACACCTTC. Amino acids: CASSYAGGGYGYTF.

The chain links TRBV27 to TRBJ1-1; 9 bases fit TRBD1. Germline loops: CDR1 MNHEY, CDR2 SMNVEV (reference sequence). The CDR3 is 16 amino acids. The junction had 7 bases not matched to a gene; V was cut back by 1 base and J by 4 bases. The CDR3 region has the DNA TGTGCCAGCAGTTTATTACCGGGACAGGGTGCCACTGAAGCTTTCTTT. This translates into CASSLLPGQGATEAFF.

The chain links TRBV20-1 to TRBJ2-7; 11 bases align to TRBD2. Germline CDR1 is DFQATT and CDR2 is SNEGSKA (reference sequence). CDR3 length: 11 amino acids. The CDR3 sequence is CSSGTSGVEYF. CDR3 in DNA: TGCAGCTCCGGGACTAGCGGTGTAGAGTACTTC.

The chain joins TRBV28 to TRBJ1-4; D unclear. CDR1 is MDHEN and CDR2 is SYDVKM in the germline V gene. V dropped 3 bases and J dropped 0 bases, with 11 bases sitting between them. CDR3 length: 16 residues. The CDR3 sequence is CASSFSGHSTNEKLFF. CDR3 DNA: TGTGCCAGCAGTTTCTCTGGGCATTCAACTAATGAAAAACTGTTTTTT.

The V and J genes are TRBV28 and TRBJ1-2; a weak D match, TRBD1 (5 bases). The CDR3 has 14 residues. Germline V gene lookup returns CDR1 MDHEN and CDR2 SYDVKM. Trimming took off 7 bases at V and 6 bases at J, with 18 bases between the two ends. The CDR3 nucleotides are TGTGCCAGCATCCCTGGGCAGGGCCCAGATGGCTACACCTTC. As protein: CASIPGQGPDGYTF.

This clone was found once. The chain has TRBV12-5 and TRBJ1-1, with a tentative D call TRBD1 (6 bases). Germline V gene lookup returns CDR1 LGHNT and CDR2 FRNRAP. Between the trimmed V and J ends, which lost 2 bases and 6 bases, there was a span of 28 bases. The length of the CDR3 is 19 residues. CDR3 amino acids: CASGLRVWGQGLGGPEAFF. The CDR3 coding sequence is TGTGCTAGTGGTTTGAGGGTGTGGGGACAAGGACTTGGTGGGCCTGAAGCTTTCTTT.

J is TRBJ1-5 and V is TRBV19; 7 bases map to TRBD1. The CDR3 has 15 amino acids. V shed 5 bases, J shed 3 bases, and the junction held 7 bases outside the gene matches. In germline, CDR1 is LNHDA, CDR2 SQIVND (reference sequence). The DNA of the CDR3 is TGTGCCAGTAGTCAAGGAGGGGGCATCAATCAGCCCCAGCATTTT. Translation: CASSQGGGINQPQHF.

The gene calls are TRBV6-5 and TRBJ2-7; TRBD2 matches 14 bases. Germline V gives CDR1 MNHEY, CDR2 SVGAGI. CDR3 length: 16 amino acids. Losses at the gene ends were 1 base for V and 5 bases for J; bases not matched to a gene: 4. The DNA of the CDR3 is TGTGCCAGCAGTTACTATCCGACTAGCGGGAGGGACGAGCAGTACTTC. Encoded protein: CASSYYPTSGRDEQYF.

This chain connects TRBV24-1 to TRBJ1-1; the D gene is possibly TRBD1 (6 bases). The germline V gene encodes CDR1 KGHDR and CDR2 SFDVKD. The CDR3 has 12 residues. V lost 7 bases to trimming and J lost 4 bases, with 9 bases between them. The CDR3 DNA follows: TGTGCCACCAGGGGGGCGTTCACTGAAGCTTTCTTT. This translates into CATRGAFTEAFF.

CDR3 region: CASRSTGYNYGYTF. As DNA, the CDR3 is TGTGCCAGCAGATCGACAGGGTACAACTATGGCTACACCTTC. This chain joins TRBV6-5 and TRBJ1-2; 7 bases map to TRBD1. With 6 bases clipped from V and 2 bases from J, the junction kept 6 bases outside the gene matches. The CDR3 covers 14 residues. CDR1 and CDR2 from the germline V gene are MNHEY and SVGAGI.

The chain combines TRBV19 with TRBJ1-4; 7 bases line up with TRBD1. The junction had 3 bases not matched to a gene; V was cut back by 5 bases and J by 0 bases. Germline V gene lookup returns CDR1 LNHDA and CDR2 SQIVND (reference sequence). CDR3 length: 15 residues. DNA of the CDR3: TGTGCCAGTAGTCTTGGACAGGCAACTAATGAAAAACTGTTTTTT. Amino acids: CASSLGQATNEKLFF. Filled out from reference TRBV19 and TRBJ1-4, the complete variable domain reads DGGITQSPKYLFRKEGQNVTLSCEQNLNHDAMYWYRQDPGQGLRLIYYSQIVNDFQKGDIAEGYSVSREKKESFPLTVTSAQKNPTAFYLCASSLGQATNEKLFFGSGTQLSVL.

The chain couples TRBV28 to TRBJ2-1; TRBD1 matches 9 bases. The CDR3 sequence is 14 residues long. J gave up 7 bases and V 6 bases, and 7 bases lay outside the gene matches. CDR1 MDHEN and CDR2 SYDVKM come from the germline V gene. The CDR3 is CASRAGTGRNEQFF. The CDR3 region has the DNA TGTGCCAGCAGGGCCGGGACAGGGAGGAATGAGCAGTTCTTC.